This T cell receptor (beta chain) was profiled in a study of a mutant IDH1 vaccine in newly diagnosed glioma. As for the study in general: Following radiotherapy alone, or alongside temozolomide cycles, vaccination was started after an interval of 4-6 weeks.

The table came from immunoSEQ multiplex PCR; TCRdb's copy has only in-frame clones and leaves some out. The table lists approximately 33,000 clones, around 75% of them singletons, with roughly 10% in the top ten. Documented time point: week 47, end of study. The investigators gave 300 ug of mutant IDH1 20-mer peptide in each vaccine dose, together with topical imiquimod. The patients were given eight vaccinations, one each in weeks 1, 3, 5, 7, 11, 15, 19 and 23. Of note for this clone: Its antigen is unknown.

Germline V gene sequence: CDR1 MNHEY, CDR2 SMNVEV (reference sequence). Trimming removed 4 bases at V and 7 bases at J, with 12 bases between. The CDR3 covers 13 residues. The sequence was obtained from a man aged 40-49 years with glioma. The chain recombines TRBV27 with TRBJ2-3, with D possibly being TRBD1 (6 bases). This specimen was PBMCs, taken from a glioma patient whose treatment included an IDH1 peptide vaccine. CDR3 DNA: TGTGCCAGCAGTTACCCTGGACAGAATACGCAGTATTTT. The encoded protein is CASSYPGQNTQYF.